These T cell receptor beta chains were read from a single sample in a study of OX40 agonist ivuxolimab in advanced cancers. Profiling relied on immunoSEQ multiplex PCR, and the TCRdb table lists in-frame clones only, not all of them. The table has roughly 110,000 clones, about 91% seen once; the top ten hold approximately 1.1%. The sample here was CD4+ or CD8+ T cells sorted from blood, taken in a trial of the OX40 agonist ivuxolimab. The receptors shown here come from an adult with an advanced solid tumor such as melanoma, head and neck, liver or kidney cancer. Each CDR3 is given with its conserved first and last residue. Fields, in order: J gene, clone size, V gene, D gene, CDR3 protein, CDR3 DNA. The D gene is left open where the match is weak. The size field is filled for only some rows; it gives once, few, many or a size class.

TRBJ2-7 . TRBV28 . CASSVAGTTYEQYF TGTGCCAGCAGTGTAGCCGGGACGACGTACGAGCAGTACTTC
TRBJ2-5 . TRBV9 . CASSVAVRTQETQYF TGTGCCAGCAGCGTAGCTGTGAGGACACAGGAGACCCAGTACTTC
TRBJ2-5 once TRBV7-8 TRBD2 CASRGAGALETQYF TGTGCCAGCAGGGGTGCGGGAGCCCTAGAGACCCAGTACTTC
TRBJ1-4 . TRBV27 TRBD1 CASSEYGTGVEKLFF TGTGCCAGCAGTGAGTACGGGACAGGGGTTGAAAAACTGTTTTTT
TRBJ2-7 once TRBV5-6 . CASSFRGNSYEQYF TGTGCCAGCAGCTTCAGGGGAAACTCCTACGAGCAGTACTTC
TRBJ1-5 . TRBV6-6 . CASSSPTVSNQPQHF TGTGCCAGCAGTTCCCCGACAGTTAGCAATCAGCCCCAGCATTTT
TRBJ1-1 few TRBV30 . CAWSLTEAFF TGTGCCTGGAGCCTTACTGAAGCTTTCTTT
TRBJ1-4 . TRBV7-2 TRBD1 CASSRGQLNEKLFF TGTGCCAGCAGCCGGGGACAGCTTAATGAAAAACTGTTTTTT
TRBJ2-7 . TRBV7-9 . CASSVSGRGGGEQYF TGTGCCAGCAGCGTAAGCGGGAGAGGGGGCGGCGAGCAGTACTTC
TRBJ2-3 . TRBV27 . CASSFGRKDTQYF TGTGCCAGCAGTTTCGGGAGAAAGGATACGCAGTATTTT
TRBJ2-3 . TRBV5-1 . CASSAGPSLTDTQYF TGCGCCAGCAGCGCGGGACCATCGCTCACAGATACGCAGTATTTT
TRBJ2-7 . TRBV30 TRBD2 CAWSPLAGVSYEQYF TGTGCCTGGAGCCCACTAGCGGGGGTCTCCTACGAGCAGTACTTC